Below are 27 T cell receptor beta chains sequenced from a single sample in a study of OX40 agonist ivuxolimab in advanced cancers. Sequencing used immunoSEQ multiplex PCR; TCRdb keeps in-frame clones, though not all of them. The sample includes tens of thousands of clones, around 82% of them seen just once. Material: CD4+ or CD8+ T cells sorted from blood, obtained in a trial of the OX40 agonist ivuxolimab. These receptor sequences come from an adult with an advanced solid tumor such as melanoma, head and neck, liver or kidney cancer.

V usage is TRBV30 and J usage is TRBJ2-3; 7 bases are a match to TRBD1. V gave up 4 bases and J gave up 0 bases; unmatched junction bases: 7. In germline, CDR1 is GTSNPN, CDR2 SVGIG (reference sequence). The CDR3 covers 15 residues. CDR3 loop: CAWTADRVSTDTQYF. The CDR3 DNA sequence: TGTGCCTGGACCGCCGACAGGGTCAGCACAGATACGCAGTATTTT.

The chain joins TRBV19 to TRBJ2-3; 9 bases line up with TRBD2. Losses at the gene ends were 7 bases for V and 9 bases for J; bases not matched to a gene: 14. The CDR3 sequence is 15 residues long. Germline-derived CDR1 and CDR2 are LNHDA and SQIVND (reference sequence). CDR3 DNA: TGTGCCAGTACCCCGGGAACTAGCGGGCGGGAAACGCAGTATTTT. Protein sequence: CASTPGTSGRETQYF.

The chain has TRBV7-9 and TRBJ1-2; TRBD1 is a possible D gene (6 bases). The CDR3 runs 15 residues. V lost 5 bases, J lost 1 base, and 14 bases lay in between. Germline lookup yields CDR1 SEHNR and CDR2 FQNEAQ (reference sequence). As DNA, the CDR3 is TGTGCCAGCAGCCCAGAAGGGGGTTATAACTATGGCTACACCTTC. It translates to CASSPEGGYNYGYTF.

CDR3 sequence: CASSIRGGRDGYTF. The CDR3 bases are TGTGCCAGTAGTATAAGAGGTGGCAGGGATGGCTACACCTTC. This sequence joins TRBV19 and TRBJ1-2, with a weak D call TRBD1 (5 bases). Trimming took 2 bases from V and 6 from J, leaving 13 bases between them. This CDR3 spans 14 amino acids. CDR1 LNHDA and CDR2 SQIVND come from the germline V gene (reference sequence).

The V gene is TRBV15, the J gene TRBJ2-3, with TRBD2 matching over 9 bases. This CDR3 has 15 amino acids. Germline lookup yields CDR1 LNHNV and CDR2 YYDKDF (reference sequence). J was trimmed by 4 bases and V by 2 bases; bases with no gene match: 4. CDR3 sequence (DNA): TGTGCCACCAGCAGACGGCGGGGGGGCGCAGATACGCAGTATTTT. Amino acids: CATSRRRGGADTQYF.

The gene calls are TRBV28 and TRBJ1-2; 7 positions agree with TRBD1. Per the germline V gene, CDR1 is MDHEN and CDR2 is SYDVKM. The CDR3 sequence is 14 residues long. The V gene end was trimmed by 4 bases and the J gene end by 4 bases; junction bases not matched to a gene: 6. CDR3 in amino acids: CASSSTGDLYGYTF. The CDR3 coding sequence is TGTGCCAGCAGTTCTACAGGGGACCTCTATGGCTACACCTTC.

Points on this clone: This sequence may be a read error, since a much larger clone differs from it by one base. J is TRBJ1-6 and V is TRBV7-2; D is undetermined. CDR3 length equals 15 residues. Trimming took 5 bases from V and 7 from J, leaving 15 bases between them. Germline values: CDR1 SGHTA, CDR2 FQGNSA. In DNA, the CDR3 is TGTGCCAGCAGCCAAGGCGGCGGTCGGAATTCACCCCTCCACTTT. Its protein is CASSQGGGRNSPLHF.

CDR3 DNA: TGTGCCAGCAGCTTGCTGGCAGACGTCTATAGCAATCAGCCCCAGCATTTT. Translated: CASSLLADVYSNQPQHF. The rearrangement uses TRBV5-6 and TRBJ1-5, with D hard to call. Trimming removed 1 base at V and 0 bases at J, with 14 bases between. There are 17 residues in the CDR3. CDR1 and CDR2 from the germline V gene are SGHDT and YYEEEE. The whole variable domain, remainder taken from reference TRBV5-6 and TRBJ1-5, is DAGVTQSPTHLIKTRGQQVTLRCSPKSGHDTVSWYQQALGQGPQFIFQYYEEEERQRGNFPDRFSGHQFPNYSSELNVNALLLGDSALYLCASSLLADVYSNQPQHFGDGTRLSIL.

Sample share makes this clone medium-sized (0.01 to 0.1%). This specimen includes other DNA sequences encoding the same CDR3. The J gene is TRBJ1-1, the V gene TRBV27, with 8 nucleotides matching TRBD1. The V segment lost 5 bases and the J segment 3 bases; nucleotides outside the gene matches: 5. This CDR3 is 14 amino acids long. Germline lookup yields CDR1 MNHEY and CDR2 SMNVEV (reference sequence). In nucleotides, the CDR3 is TGTGCCAGCAGTAGGACAGGGAGGGACACTGAAGCTTTCTTT. Its protein is CASSRTGRDTEAFF.

The rearrangement uses TRBV5-1 and TRBJ2-3; 7 positions agree with TRBD1. With V trimmed by 2 bases and J by 6 bases, 6 bases remained unmatched. The CDR3 spans 14 residues. Germline V gives CDR1 SGHRS, CDR2 YFSETQ. CDR3 DNA sequence: TGCGCCAGCAGCTTCACAGGGGAATCGGATACGCAGTATTTT. It translates to CASSFTGESDTQYF.

This clone was seen just once. V and J are TRBV6-5 and TRBJ2-7; 8 positions match TRBD1. The V segment lost 7 bases and the J segment 6 bases; nucleotides outside the gene matches: 11. The CDR3 is 14 amino acids. CDR1 and CDR2 from the germline V gene are MNHEY and SVGAGI. The chain's CDR3 is CASKRRQGAPEQYF. The CDR3 bases are TGTGCCAGCAAGCGGCGGCAGGGGGCGCCCGAGCAGTACTTC.

V is TRBV6-5 and J is TRBJ2-3, with 10 nucleotides matching TRBD1. The CDR3 runs to 15 residues. Germline V gives CDR1 MNHEY, CDR2 SVGAGI. V was clipped by 0 bases and J by 4 bases; unmatched bases: 1. CDR3 in DNA: TGTGCCAGCAGTTACTCGACAGGGGGCGCAGATACGCAGTATTTT. Translating it yields CASSYSTGGADTQYF.

This chain links TRBV13 with TRBJ1-5, with 9 bases that match TRBD1. The CDR3 is 15 amino acids. Germline loops: CDR1 PRHDT, CDR2 FYEKMQ (reference sequence). V trimming: 3 bases; J trimming: 7 bases; junction bases outside the gene matches: 7. Here the CDR3 DNA reads TGTGCCAGCAGCTTCCCGGGACAGGGTGGCCAGCCCCAGCATTTT. Translating gives CASSFPGQGGQPQHF. The full variable domain, its missing parts supplied by reference TRBV13 and TRBJ1-5, is AAGVIQSPRHLIKEKRETATLKCYPIPRHDTVYWYQQGPGQDPQFLISFYEKMQSDKGSIPDRFSAQQFSDYHSELNMSSLELGDSALYFCASSFPGQGGQPQHFGDGTRLSIL.

The gene calls are TRBV19 and TRBJ2-1; 9 bases agree with TRBD2. The CDR3 is made up of 14 amino acids. Germline V CDR1 and CDR2: LNHDA, SQIVND (reference sequence). V gave up 2 bases and J gave up 8 bases; unmatched junction bases: 4. DNA for the CDR3: TGTGCCAGTAGTATAATTAGCGGGAGAGATGAGCAGTTCTTC. It codes for CASSIISGRDEQFF. The full variable domain, its missing parts supplied by reference TRBV19 and TRBJ2-1, is DGGITQSPKYLFRKEGQNVTLSCEQNLNHDAMYWYRQDPGQGLRLIYYSQIVNDFQKGDIAEGYSVSREKKESFPLTVTSAQKNPTAFYLCASSIISGRDEQFFGPGTRLTVL.

This clone was detected once. V gene TRBV7-2 combines with J gene TRBJ1-6, with D hard to call. Germline CDR1 SGHTA, CDR2 FQGNSA. Trimming removed 4 bases at V and 4 bases at J, with 8 bases between. The CDR3 spans 14 residues. The CDR3 DNA sequence: TGTGCCAGCAGCTCCGGACGGTATAATTCACCCCTCCACTTT. It specifies CASSSGRYNSPLHF.

CDR3 amino acids: CASSSTPNGDTQYF. The CDR3 DNA is TGTGCCAGCAGCTCAACCCCAAACGGAGATACGCAGTATTTT. The chain is built from TRBV7-2 and TRBJ2-3, with D unclear. CDR1 and CDR2 (germline): SGHTA, FQGNSA. V was cut by 4 bases and J by 5 bases, with 13 bases left in between. This CDR3 has 14 amino acids.

The chain couples TRBV27 to TRBJ1-4, with D tentatively TRBD1 (6 bases). CDR1 and CDR2 (germline): MNHEY, SMNVEV (reference sequence). V dropped 2 bases and J dropped 8 bases, with 12 bases sitting between them. The CDR3 is made up of 14 amino acids. This CDR3 is CASSLRGQYEKLFF. CDR3 DNA sequence: TGTGCCAGCAGTTTACGGGGGCAATACGAAAAACTGTTTTTT. The whole variable domain, remainder taken from reference TRBV27 and TRBJ1-4, is EAQVTQNPRYLITVTGKKLTVTCSQNMNHEYMSWYRQDPGLGLRQIYYSMNVEVTDKGDVPEGYKVSRKEKRNFPLILESPSPNQTSLYFCASSLRGQYEKLFFGSGTQLSVL.

This clone was detected only a few times. CDR3 sequence (DNA): TGTGCCAGCAGTTATTATGGGAGGTCCTACGAGCAGTACTTC. Its translation: CASSYYGRSYEQYF. The chain combines TRBV28 with TRBJ2-7, with D possibly being TRBD2 (6 bases). V was pared by 4 bases and J by 1 base, with 11 bases between. Germline assignment: CDR1 MDHEN and CDR2 SYDVKM. The CDR3 extends over 14 amino acids.

This clone appeared many times. The chain combines TRBV7-3 with TRBJ1-3; 8 bases are shared with TRBD1. The CDR3 consists of 14 residues. With V trimmed by 5 bases and J by 2 bases, 2 bases remained unmatched. Germline CDR1 SGHTA, CDR2 FQGTGA. The CDR3 protein is CASSRTGTGNTIYF. CDR3 DNA sequence: TGTGCCAGCAGCAGGACAGGGACTGGAAACACCATATATTTT.

V is TRBV7-9 and J is TRBJ2-7; TRBD1 matches at 9 bases. The V and J ends lost 11 bases and 3 bases, in that order; junction bases with no gene match: 20. The CDR3 has 17 residues. CDR1 is SEHNR and CDR2 is FQNEAQ in the germline V gene (reference sequence). CDR3 sequence: CAGGVGQGRTGGYEQYF. CDR3 coding DNA: TGTGCCGGGGGTGTGGGACAGGGCCGGACTGGGGGCTACGAGCAGTACTTC. Full variable domain (outside the CDR3, taken from reference TRBV7-9 and TRBJ2-7): DTGVSQNPRHKITKRGQNVTFRCDPISEHNRLYWYRQTLGQGPEFLTYFQNEAQLEKSRLLSDRFSAERPKGSFSTLEIQRTEQGDSAMYLCAGGVGQGRTGGYEQYFGPGTRLTVT.

The chain is built from TRBV29-1 and TRBJ1-2, with unresolved D. Germline-derived CDR1 and CDR2 are SQVTM and ANQGSEA. Trimming took off 4 bases at V and 2 bases at J, with 8 bases between the two ends. The CDR3 contains 12 residues. CDR3 residues: CSVVTPNYGYTF. The CDR3 DNA follows: TGCAGCGTTGTTACGCCGAACTATGGCTACACCTTC.

V is TRBV7-2 and J is TRBJ1-1; D unclear. Trimming removed 3 bases from V and 6 bases from J, with 5 bases in between. Germline V gene data show CDR1 as SGHTA and CDR2 as FQGNSA. The CDR3 covers 11 residues. The DNA of the CDR3 is TGTGCCAGCAGCTTGGTGGCTGAAGCTTTCTTT. Amino acids: CASSLVAEAFF.

The CDR3 nucleotides read TGTGCCAGCTTTAGGGGGGATACGCAGTATTTT. Translation: CASFRGDTQYF. V usage is TRBV6-5 and J usage is TRBJ2-3; D is possibly TRBD1 (6 bases). The CDR3 covers 11 residues. Germline CDR1 is MNHEY and CDR2 is SVGAGI. Trimming left V 8 bases short and J 6 bases short, with 9 bases between.

This sequence joins TRBV11-2 and TRBJ2-5; 11 bases are shared with TRBD1. The DNA end is a closer match to TRBJ2-7, so the J assignment may be wrong. Germline values: CDR1 SGHAT, CDR2 FQNNGV. The CDR3 is made up of 15 amino acids. CDR3 coding DNA: TGTGCCAGCAGTCCTGGACAGGGGGCTTCCTACGAGCAGTACTTC. This sequence encodes CASSPGQGASYEQYF.

The genes are TRBV19 and TRBJ2-5; 13 bases fit TRBD2. J was trimmed by 7 bases and V by 7 bases; bases with no gene match: 9. CDR1 and CDR2 (germline): LNHDA, SQIVND (reference sequence). This CDR3 has 15 amino acids. CDR3 protein: CASMGGTSGKVTQYF. CDR3 coding DNA: TGTGCCAGTATGGGGGGGACTAGCGGGAAGGTGACCCAGTACTTC.

The CDR3 bases are TGTGCCAGCAGCTTAAACCCGCCTGGGAACCCCCAAGAGACCCAGTACTTC. Its translation is CASSLNPPGNPQETQYF. V gene TRBV11-2 combines with J gene TRBJ2-5; no clear D. V was shortened by 2 bases and J by 1 base, with 17 bases between the two germline ends. Germline V lookup: CDR1 SGHAT, CDR2 FQNNGV. The CDR3 runs to 17 residues.

The chain couples TRBV2 to TRBJ1-2, with a weak D call TRBD1 (5 bases). Trimming left V 2 bases short and J 4 bases short, with 5 bases between. Germline V gene data show CDR1 as SNHLY and CDR2 as FYNNEI. This CDR3 spans 12 amino acids. The CDR3 spells CASSEQGYGYTF. The CDR3 bases are TGTGCCAGCAGTGAACAGGGCTATGGCTACACCTTC.